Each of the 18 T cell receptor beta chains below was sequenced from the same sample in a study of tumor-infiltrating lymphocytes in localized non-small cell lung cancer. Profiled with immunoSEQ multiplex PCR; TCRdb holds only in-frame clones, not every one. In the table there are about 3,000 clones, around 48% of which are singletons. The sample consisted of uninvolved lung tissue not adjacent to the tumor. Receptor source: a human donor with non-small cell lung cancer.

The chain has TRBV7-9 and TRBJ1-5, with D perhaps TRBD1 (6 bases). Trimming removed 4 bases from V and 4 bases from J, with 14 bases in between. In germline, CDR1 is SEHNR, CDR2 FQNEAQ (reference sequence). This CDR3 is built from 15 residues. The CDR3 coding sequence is TGTGCCAGCAGCTCTACGACAGGCTCAAATCAGCCCCAGCATTTT. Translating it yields CASSSTTGSNQPQHF.

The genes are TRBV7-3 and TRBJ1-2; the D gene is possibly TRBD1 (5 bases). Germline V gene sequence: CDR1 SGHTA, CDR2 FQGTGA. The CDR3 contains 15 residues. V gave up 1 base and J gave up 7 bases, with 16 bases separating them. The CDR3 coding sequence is TGTGCCAGCAGCTTAAGAGTCGGTGGACAATCTGGCTACACCTTC. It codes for CASSLRVGGQSGYTF.

CDR3: CASSQSAGTPGDTQYF. DNA for the CDR3: TGCGCCAGCAGCCAGTCCGCCGGGACCCCGGGGGATACGCAGTATTTT. The chain employs TRBV4-3 and TRBJ2-3; D assignment may be TRBD1 or TRBD2 (5 bases each). Germline CDR1 LGHNA, CDR2 YSLEER. Trimming shortened V by 3 bases and J by 6 bases, and 19 bases separated the two germline ends. The CDR3 covers 16 residues.

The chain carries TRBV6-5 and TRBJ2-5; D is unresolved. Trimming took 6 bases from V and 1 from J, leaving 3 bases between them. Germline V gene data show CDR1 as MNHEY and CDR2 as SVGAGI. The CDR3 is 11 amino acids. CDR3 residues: CASRLQETQYF. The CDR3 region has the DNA TGTGCCAGCAGACTCCAAGAGACCCAGTACTTC.

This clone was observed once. The CDR3 here is CASSILGQINEKLFF. In nucleotides, the CDR3 is TGTGCCAGTAGTATCTTGGGACAGATAAATGAAAAACTGTTTTTT. The chain combines TRBV19 with TRBJ1-4, with TRBD1 matching 7 bases. The CDR3 is made up of 15 amino acids. Germline V lookup: CDR1 LNHDA, CDR2 SQIVND (reference sequence). Trimming cost V 3 bases and J 5 bases; bases outside gene matches: 6.

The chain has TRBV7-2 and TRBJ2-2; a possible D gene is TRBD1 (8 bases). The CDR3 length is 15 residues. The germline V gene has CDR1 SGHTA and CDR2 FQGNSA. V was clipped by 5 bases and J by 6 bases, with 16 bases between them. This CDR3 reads CASSPDRGGAGELFF. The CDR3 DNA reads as TGTGCCAGCAGCCCCGACAGGGGAGGGGCCGGGGAGCTGTTTTTT.

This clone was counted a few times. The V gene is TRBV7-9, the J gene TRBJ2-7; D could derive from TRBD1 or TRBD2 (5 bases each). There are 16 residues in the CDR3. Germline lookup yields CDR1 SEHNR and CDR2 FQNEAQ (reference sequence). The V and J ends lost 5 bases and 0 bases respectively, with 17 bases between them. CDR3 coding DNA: TGTGCCAGCAGCCGGGGTGGGTACAGGAGCTCCTACGAGCAGTACTTC. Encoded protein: CASSRGGYRSSYEQYF.

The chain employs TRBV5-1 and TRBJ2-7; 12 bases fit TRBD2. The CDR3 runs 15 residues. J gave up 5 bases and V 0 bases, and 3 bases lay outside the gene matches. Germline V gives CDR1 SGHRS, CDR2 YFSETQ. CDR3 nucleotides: TGCGCCAGCAGCTTGGGGTCTAGCGGGAGGGACGAGCAGTACTTC. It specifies CASSLGSSGRDEQYF. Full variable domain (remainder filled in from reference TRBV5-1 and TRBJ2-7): KAGVTQTPRYLIKTRGQQVTLSCSPISGHRSVSWYQQTPGQGLQFLFEYFSETQRNKGNFPGRFSGRQFSNSRSEMNVSTLELGDSALYLCASSLGSSGRDEQYFGPGTRLTVT.

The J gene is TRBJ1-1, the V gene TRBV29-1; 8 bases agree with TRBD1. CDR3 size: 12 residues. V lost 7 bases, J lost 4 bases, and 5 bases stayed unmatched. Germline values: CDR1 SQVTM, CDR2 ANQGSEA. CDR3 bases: TGCAGCGCTCAGGGGGCCGGCACTGAAGCTTTCTTT. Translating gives CSAQGAGTEAFF.

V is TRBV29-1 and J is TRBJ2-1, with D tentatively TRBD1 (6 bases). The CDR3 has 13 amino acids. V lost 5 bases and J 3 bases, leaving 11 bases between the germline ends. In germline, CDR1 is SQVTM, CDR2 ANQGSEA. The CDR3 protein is CSVQGDNYNEQFF. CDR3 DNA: TGCAGCGTTCAAGGGGACAACTACAATGAGCAGTTCTTC.

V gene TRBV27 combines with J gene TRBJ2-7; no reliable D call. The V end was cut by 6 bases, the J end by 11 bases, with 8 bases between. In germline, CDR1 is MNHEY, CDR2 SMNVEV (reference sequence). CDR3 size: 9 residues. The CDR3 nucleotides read TGTGCCAGCAGCCTGAACGAGTACTTC. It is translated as CASSLNEYF.

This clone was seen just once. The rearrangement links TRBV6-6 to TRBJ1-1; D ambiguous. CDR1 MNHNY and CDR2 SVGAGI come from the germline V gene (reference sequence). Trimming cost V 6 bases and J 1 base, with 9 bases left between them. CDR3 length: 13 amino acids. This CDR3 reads CASSHSWNTEAFF. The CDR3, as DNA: TGTGCCAGCAGCCACTCCTGGAACACTGAAGCTTTCTTT.

CDR3 loop: CASSPGGGGRNEQFF. The CDR3, as DNA: TGTGCCAGCAGCCCCGGGGGGGGAGGGAGGAATGAGCAGTTCTTC. This chain joins TRBV11-3 and TRBJ2-1; the match to TRBD2 covers 8 bases. CDR3 length: 15 amino acids. Trimming took 5 bases from V and 7 from J; bases not matched to a gene: 10. Germline-derived CDR1 and CDR2 are SGHNT and YENEEA.

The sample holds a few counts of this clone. The CDR3 here is CASSRLNSNQPQHF. The CDR3 DNA sequence: TGTGCCAGCAGTCGACTCAATAGCAATCAGCCCCAGCATTTT. V usage is TRBV2 and J usage is TRBJ1-5; D remains unclear. The germline V gene encodes CDR1 SNHLY and CDR2 FYNNEI. The CDR3 loop spans 14 amino acids. The V end was cut by 5 bases, the J end by 0 bases, with 8 bases between.

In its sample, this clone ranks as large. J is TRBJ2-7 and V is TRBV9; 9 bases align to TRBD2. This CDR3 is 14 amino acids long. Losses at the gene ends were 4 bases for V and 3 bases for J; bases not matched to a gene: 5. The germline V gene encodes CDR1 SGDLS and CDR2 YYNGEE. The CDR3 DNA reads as TGTGCCAGCAGCATGGGACTAGCCGACTACGAGCAGTACTTC. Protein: CASSMGLADYEQYF.

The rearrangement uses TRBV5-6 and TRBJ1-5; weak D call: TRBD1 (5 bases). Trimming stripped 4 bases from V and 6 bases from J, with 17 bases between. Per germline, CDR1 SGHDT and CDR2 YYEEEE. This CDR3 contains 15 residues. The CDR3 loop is CASSTTEAGLQPQHF. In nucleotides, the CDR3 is TGTGCCAGCAGCACGACGGAGGCGGGGCTTCAGCCCCAGCATTTT.

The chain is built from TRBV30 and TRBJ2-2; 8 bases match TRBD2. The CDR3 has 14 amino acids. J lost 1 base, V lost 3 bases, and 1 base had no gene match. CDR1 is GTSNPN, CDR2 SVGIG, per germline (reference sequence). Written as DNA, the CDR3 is TGTGCCTGGAGGACTAGCGTGAACACCGGGGAGCTGTTTTTT. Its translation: CAWRTSVNTGELFF.

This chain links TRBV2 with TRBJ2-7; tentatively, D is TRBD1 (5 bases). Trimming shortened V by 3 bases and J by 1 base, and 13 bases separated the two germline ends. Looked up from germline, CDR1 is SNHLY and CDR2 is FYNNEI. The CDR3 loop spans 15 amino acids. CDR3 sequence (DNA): TGTGCCAGCAGTGATTTACCGACAGATTCCTACGAGCAGTACTTC. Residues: CASSDLPTDSYEQYF.